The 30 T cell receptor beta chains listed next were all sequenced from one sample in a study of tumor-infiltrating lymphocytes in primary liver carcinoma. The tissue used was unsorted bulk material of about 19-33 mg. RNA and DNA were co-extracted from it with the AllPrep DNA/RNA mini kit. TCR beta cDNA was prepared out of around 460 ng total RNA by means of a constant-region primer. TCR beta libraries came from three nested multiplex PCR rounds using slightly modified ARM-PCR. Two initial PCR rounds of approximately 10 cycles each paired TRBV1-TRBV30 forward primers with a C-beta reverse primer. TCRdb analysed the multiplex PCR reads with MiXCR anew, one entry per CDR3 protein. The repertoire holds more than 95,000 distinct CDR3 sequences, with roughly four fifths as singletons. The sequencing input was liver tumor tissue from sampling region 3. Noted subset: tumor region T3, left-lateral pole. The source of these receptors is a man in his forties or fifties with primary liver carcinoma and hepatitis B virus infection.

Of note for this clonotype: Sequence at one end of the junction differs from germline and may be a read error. CDR3 in DNA: TGTGCCTGGATTGGTAGTGGGAGGCCGATAAACACCGGGGAGCTGGTTTTT. Protein sequence: CAWIGSGRPINTGELVF. The chain carries TRBV30 and TRBJ2-2, with a tentative D call TRBD2 (6 bases). The germline CDR1 and CDR2 sequences are GTSNPN and SVGIG (reference sequence). This CDR3 region has 17 residues.

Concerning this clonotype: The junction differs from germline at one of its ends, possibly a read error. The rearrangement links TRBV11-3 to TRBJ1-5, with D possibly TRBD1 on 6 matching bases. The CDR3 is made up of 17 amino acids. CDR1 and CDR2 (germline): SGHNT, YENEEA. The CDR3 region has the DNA TGTGTCAGCACCTTAGTATGGGTAACAGGGAGCAATCAGCCCCAGCATTTT. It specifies CVSTLVWVTGSNQPQHF.

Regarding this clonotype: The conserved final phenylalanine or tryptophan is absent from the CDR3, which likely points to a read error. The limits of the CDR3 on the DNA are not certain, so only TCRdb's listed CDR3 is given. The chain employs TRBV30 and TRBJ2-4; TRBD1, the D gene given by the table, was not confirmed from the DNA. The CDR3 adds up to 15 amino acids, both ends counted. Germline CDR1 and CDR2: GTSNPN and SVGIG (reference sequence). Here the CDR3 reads CAWSNRGVTKNIQDI.

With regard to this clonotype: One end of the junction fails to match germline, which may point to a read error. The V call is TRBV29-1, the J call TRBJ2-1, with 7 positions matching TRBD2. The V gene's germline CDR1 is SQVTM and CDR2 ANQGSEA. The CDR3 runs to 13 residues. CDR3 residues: CRVGGGVTHEQFF. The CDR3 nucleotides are TGCAGGGTTGGGGGGGGAGTCACCCATGAGCAGTTCTTC.

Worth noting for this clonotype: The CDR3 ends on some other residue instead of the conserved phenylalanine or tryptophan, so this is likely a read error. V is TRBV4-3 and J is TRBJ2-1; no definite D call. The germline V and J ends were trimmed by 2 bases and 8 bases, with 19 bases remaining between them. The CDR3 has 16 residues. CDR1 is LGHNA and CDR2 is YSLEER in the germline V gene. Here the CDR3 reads CASSQFSPPADDEQFY. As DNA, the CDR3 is TGCGCCAGCAGCCAATTCTCCCCCCCGGCGGACGATGAGCAGTTCTAC.

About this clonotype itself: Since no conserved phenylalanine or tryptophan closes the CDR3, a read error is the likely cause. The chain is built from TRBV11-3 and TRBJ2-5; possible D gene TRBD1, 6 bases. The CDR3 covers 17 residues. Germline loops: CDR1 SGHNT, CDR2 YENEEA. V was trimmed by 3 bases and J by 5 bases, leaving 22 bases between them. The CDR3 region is CASSFGTSGSPLETQYI. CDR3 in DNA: TGTGCCAGCAGCTTTGGGACAAGCGGAAGTCCTTTGGAGACCCAGTACATC.

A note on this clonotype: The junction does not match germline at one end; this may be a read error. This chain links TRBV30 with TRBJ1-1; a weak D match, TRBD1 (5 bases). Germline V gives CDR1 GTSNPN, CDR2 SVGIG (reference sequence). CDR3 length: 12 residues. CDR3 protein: CARQCSNTEAYF. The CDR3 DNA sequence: TGTGCCAGACAGTGTTCGAACACTGAAGCTTACTTT.

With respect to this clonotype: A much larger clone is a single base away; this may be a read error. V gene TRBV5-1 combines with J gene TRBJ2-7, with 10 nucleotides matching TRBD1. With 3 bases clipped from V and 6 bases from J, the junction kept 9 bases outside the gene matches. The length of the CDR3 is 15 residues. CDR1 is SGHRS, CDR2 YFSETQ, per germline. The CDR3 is CASSSSGTGESEQYF. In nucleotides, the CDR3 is TGCGCCAGCAGCTCCTCAGGGACAGGGGAGTCCGAGCAGTACTTC.

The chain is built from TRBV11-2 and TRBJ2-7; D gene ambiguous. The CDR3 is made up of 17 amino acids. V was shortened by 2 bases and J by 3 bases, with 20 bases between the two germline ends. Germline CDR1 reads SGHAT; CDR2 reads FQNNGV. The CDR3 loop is CASSLTTSSRALYEQYF. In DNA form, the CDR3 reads TGTGCCAGCAGCTTAACAACTTCGTCTAGAGCACTCTACGAGCAGTACTTC.

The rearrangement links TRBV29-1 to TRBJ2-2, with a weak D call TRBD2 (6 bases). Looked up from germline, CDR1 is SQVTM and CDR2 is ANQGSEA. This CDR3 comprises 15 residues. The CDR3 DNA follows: TGCAACGCTGGTGCTAGCGCGGCGAACACCGGGGAGCTGTTTTTT. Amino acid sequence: CNAGASAANTGELFF.

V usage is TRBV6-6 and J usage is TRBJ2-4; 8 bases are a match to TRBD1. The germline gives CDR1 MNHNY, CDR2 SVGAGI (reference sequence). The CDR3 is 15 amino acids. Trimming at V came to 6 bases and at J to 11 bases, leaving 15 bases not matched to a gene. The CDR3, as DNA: TGTGCCAGCAGACCAGGACAGGGTGCTAGGAACCTTCAGTACTTC. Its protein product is CASRPGQGARNLQYF.

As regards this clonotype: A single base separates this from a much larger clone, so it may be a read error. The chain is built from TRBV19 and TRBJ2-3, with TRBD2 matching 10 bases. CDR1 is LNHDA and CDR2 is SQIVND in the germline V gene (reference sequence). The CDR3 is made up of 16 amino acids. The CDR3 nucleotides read TGTGCCAGTGGTATAATAGCGGGAGGCGCACAAGATACGCAGTATTTT. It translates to CASGIIAGGAQDTQYF.

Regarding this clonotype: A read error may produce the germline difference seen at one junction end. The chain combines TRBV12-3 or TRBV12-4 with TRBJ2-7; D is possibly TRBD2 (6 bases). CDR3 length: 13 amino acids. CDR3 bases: TGTGCCAACAGTTTAGCGGACCTTGGCAAGCAGTACTTC. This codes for CANSLADLGKQYF.

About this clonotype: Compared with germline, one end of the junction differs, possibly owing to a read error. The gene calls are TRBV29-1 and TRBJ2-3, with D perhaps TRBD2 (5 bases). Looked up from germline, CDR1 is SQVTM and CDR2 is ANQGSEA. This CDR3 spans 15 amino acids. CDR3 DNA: TGCTGCGTTGAGGGCGAGGCCGGCATCACAGATACGCGCTATTTT. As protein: CCVEGEAGITDTRYF.

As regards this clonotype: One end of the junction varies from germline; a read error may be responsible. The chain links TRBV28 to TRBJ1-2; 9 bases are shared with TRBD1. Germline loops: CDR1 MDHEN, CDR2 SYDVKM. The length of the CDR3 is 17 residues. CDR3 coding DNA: TGTGCCAGCAGTTTCGCCGGGACAGGGATTATCTACTATGGTTACAGCTTC. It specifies CASSFAGTGIIYYGYSF.

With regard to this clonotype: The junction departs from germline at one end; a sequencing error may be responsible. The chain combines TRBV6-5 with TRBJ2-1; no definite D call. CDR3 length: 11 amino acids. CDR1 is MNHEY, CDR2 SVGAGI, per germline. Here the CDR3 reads CPSSLSWWQFF. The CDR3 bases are TGTCCCAGCAGCCTTAGCTGGTGGCAGTTCTTC.

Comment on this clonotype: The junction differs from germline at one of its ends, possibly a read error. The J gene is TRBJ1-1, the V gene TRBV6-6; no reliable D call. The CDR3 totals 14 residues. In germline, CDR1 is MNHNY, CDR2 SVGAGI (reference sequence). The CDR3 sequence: CTSTGDSKNTEAFF. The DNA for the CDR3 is TGTACCAGCACCGGGGATAGTAAGAACACTGAAGCTTTCTTT.

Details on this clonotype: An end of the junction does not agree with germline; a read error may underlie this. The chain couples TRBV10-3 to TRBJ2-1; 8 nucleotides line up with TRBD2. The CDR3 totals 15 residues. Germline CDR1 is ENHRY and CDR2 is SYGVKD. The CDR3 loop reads CTINQGLESYSEQFF. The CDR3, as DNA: TGTACCATCAACCAGGGACTAGAATCCTACAGTGAGCAGTTCTTC.

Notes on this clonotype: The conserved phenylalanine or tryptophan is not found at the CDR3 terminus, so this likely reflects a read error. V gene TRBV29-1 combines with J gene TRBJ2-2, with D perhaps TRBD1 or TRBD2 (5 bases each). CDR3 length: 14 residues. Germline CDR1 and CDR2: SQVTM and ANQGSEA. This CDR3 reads CGVLGPGPTGELFS. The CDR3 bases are TGCGGCGTCCTCGGTCCGGGACCCACCGGGGAGCTGTTTTCC.

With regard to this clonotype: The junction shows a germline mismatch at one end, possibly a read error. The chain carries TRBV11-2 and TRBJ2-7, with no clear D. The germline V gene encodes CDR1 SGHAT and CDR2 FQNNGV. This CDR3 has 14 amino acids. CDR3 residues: CASSSNKNSYDQYF. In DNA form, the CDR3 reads TGCGCCAGCAGCTCTAACAAGAACTCCTACGACCAGTACTTC.

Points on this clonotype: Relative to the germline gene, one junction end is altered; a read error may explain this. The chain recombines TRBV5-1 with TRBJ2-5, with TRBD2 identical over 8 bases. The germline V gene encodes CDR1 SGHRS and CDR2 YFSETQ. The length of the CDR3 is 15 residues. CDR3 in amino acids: CTSRLAGTLEETQYF. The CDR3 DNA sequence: TGCACCAGCAGGCTAGCGGGTACCCTCGAAGAGACCCAGTATTTC. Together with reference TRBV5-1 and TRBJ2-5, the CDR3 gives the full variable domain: KAGVTQTPRYLIKTRGQQVTLSCSPISGHRSVSWYQQTPGQGLQFLFEYFSETQRNKGNFPGRFSGRQFSNSRSEMNVSTLELGDSALYLCTSRLAGTLEETQYFGPGTRLLVL.

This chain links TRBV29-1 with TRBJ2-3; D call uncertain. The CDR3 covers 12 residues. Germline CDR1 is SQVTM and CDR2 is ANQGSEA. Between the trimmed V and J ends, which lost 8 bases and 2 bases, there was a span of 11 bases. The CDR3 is CSSGANTDTQYF. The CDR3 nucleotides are TGCAGCTCCGGAGCTAACACAGATACGCAGTATTTT.

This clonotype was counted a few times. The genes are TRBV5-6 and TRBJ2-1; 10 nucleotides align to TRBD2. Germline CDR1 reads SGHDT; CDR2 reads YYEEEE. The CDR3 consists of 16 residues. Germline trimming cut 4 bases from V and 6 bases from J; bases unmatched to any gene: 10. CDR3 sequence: CASSPSGSGRGNEQFF. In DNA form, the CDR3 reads TGTGCCAGCAGCCCGTCCGGGAGCGGGAGGGGCAATGAGCAGTTCTTC.

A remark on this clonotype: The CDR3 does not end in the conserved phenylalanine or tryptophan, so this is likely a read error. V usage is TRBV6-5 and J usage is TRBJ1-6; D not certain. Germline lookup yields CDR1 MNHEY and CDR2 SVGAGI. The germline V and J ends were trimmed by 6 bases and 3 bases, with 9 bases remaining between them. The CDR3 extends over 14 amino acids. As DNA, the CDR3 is TGTGCCAGCAGCTATACGGTCTATAATTCACCCCTCCACTAT. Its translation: CASSYTVYNSPLHY.

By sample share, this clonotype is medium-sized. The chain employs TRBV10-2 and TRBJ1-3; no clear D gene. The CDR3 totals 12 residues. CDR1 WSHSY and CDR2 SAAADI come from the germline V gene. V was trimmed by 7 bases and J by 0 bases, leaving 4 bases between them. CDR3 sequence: CASKASGNTIYF. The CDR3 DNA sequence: TGCGCCAGCAAGGCCTCTGGAAACACCATATATTTT.

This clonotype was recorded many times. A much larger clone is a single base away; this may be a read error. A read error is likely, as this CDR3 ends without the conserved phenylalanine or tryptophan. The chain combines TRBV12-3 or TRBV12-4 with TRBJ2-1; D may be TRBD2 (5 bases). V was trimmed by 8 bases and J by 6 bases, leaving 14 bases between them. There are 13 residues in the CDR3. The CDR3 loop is CASQFGGGNEQFS. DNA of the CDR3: TGTGCCAGCCAATTTGGCGGAGGCAATGAGCAGTTCTCC.

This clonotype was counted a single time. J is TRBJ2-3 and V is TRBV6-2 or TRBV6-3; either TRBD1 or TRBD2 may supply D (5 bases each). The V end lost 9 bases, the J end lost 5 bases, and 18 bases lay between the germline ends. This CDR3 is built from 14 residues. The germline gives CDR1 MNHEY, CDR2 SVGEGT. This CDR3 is CASSRDGVGDTQYF. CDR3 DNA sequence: TGTGCCAGTAGTCGGGACGGCGTCGGAGATACGCAGTATTTT.

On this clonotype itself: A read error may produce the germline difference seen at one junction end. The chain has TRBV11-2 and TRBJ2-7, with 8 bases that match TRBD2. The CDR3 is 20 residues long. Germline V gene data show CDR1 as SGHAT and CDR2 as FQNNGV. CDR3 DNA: TGTGCCAGCAGCTTGAGGGATGGGAGGGCTAGCGGGCTCAGCTCCTACGAACAGTACTTC. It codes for CASSLRDGRASGLSSYEQYF.

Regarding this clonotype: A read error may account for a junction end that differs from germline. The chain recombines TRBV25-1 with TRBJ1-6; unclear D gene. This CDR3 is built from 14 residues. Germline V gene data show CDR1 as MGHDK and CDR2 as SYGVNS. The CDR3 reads CVSSSLPLNSLLHF. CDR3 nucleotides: TGTGTCAGCAGTTCCCTACCTCTAAATTCACTCCTCCACTTT.

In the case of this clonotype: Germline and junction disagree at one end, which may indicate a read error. The chain's CDR3 is CASSLTLHDGETQYF. The CDR3 coding sequence is TGTGCCAGCAGCTTAACCCTCCATGACGGGGAGACTCAGTATTTC. The V call is TRBV11-2, the J call TRBJ2-5; tentatively, D is TRBD2 (5 bases). This CDR3 comprises 15 residues. CDR1 is SGHAT and CDR2 is FQNNGV in the germline V gene.